The source of this TCR beta chain is a study of T cells after yellow fever vaccination. Regarding the study as a whole: FACS-sorted repertoires could contain abundant clonotypes contaminating from the bulk population.

V lost 6 bases, J lost 4 bases, and 14 bases lay in between. Germline V gives CDR1 KGHSH, CDR2 LQKENI. CDR3 size: 14 residues. This clonotype appeared a few times. The target antigen is unknown. TCRdb re-called the 5' RACE reads with MiXCR, one entry per CDR3 protein. The sample holds some 500,000 distinct CDR3 sequences; roughly 13% are singletons and the top ten take around 15%. V is TRBV18 and J is TRBJ2-3; a possible D gene is TRBD2 (5 bases). The TCR was taken from a man aged 30-40 years who received the YFV17D yellow fever vaccine. Sample: PBMCs, taken on the day of the yellow fever booster vaccination. The CDR3 spells CASSVGRGSDTQYF. Here the CDR3 DNA reads TGTGCCAGCTCGGTTGGCCGGGGTTCAGATACGCAGTATTTT.